These 28 T cell receptor beta chains share one sample of origin, sequenced in a study of cytomegalovirus exposure and HLA in healthy donors (dated by TCRdb to about 2017). Library creation used the immunoSEQ multiplex PCR assay. For the multiplex PCR, a mixture combining 60 forward primers for TCR Vbeta segments and 13 reverse primers for TCR Jbeta segments was used. Sourced from immuneACCESS, this table was stored by TCRdb with only in-frame sequences that have V and J called. A share of the clones is absent; for the studies checked, an unresolved V gene accounts for under half, and the remainder has no known explanation. This sample comprises 65,000 to 100,000 clones, 76% of them detected only once. The ten largest account for approximately 3% of the sample. The sequenced sample was PBMCs. Receptor source: a man in his forties in good health and CMV-seronegative.

The count of this clone is one. The chain joins TRBV9 to TRBJ1-6; D perhaps matches TRBD1 (5 bases). The germline V and J ends were trimmed by 0 bases and 10 bases, with 14 bases remaining between them. This CDR3 region has 15 residues. Germline CDR1 is SGDLS and CDR2 is YYNGEE. The CDR3 bases are TGTGCCAGCAGCGTAGAAGGGGCAGGAGTCTCACCCCTCCACTTT. It encodes CASSVEGAGVSPLHF. Looking up the rest from reference TRBV9 and TRBJ1-6 gives the full variable domain: DSGVTQTPKHLITATGQRVTLRCSPRSGDLSVYWYQQSLDQGLQFLIQYYNGEERAKGNILERFSAQQFPDLHSELNLSSLELGDSALYFCASSVEGAGVSPLHFGNGTRLTVT.

This chain connects TRBV5-5 to TRBJ2-7, with D unclear. Germline loops: CDR1 SGHKS, CDR2 YYEKEE (reference sequence). V lost 4 bases and J 4 bases, leaving 9 bases between the germline ends. The CDR3 has 12 amino acids. CDR3 sequence: CASSLSVYEQYF. DNA of the CDR3: TGTGCCAGCAGCCTCAGTGTTTACGAGCAGTACTTC.

Details on this clone: Its ends do not fully match the called genes, so a read error is possible. The chain recombines TRBV7-9 with TRBJ1-3; D is undetermined. Germline loops: CDR1 SEHNR, CDR2 FQNEAQ (reference sequence). This CDR3 region has 16 residues. CDR3 bases: TGTTCCAGCAGTTATCCGACGGGTGCCTCTGGAAACACCATATATTTT. Translated: CSSSYPTGASGNTIYF.

With respect to this clone: Germline and junction disagree at one end, which may indicate a read error. The J gene is TRBJ2-2, the V gene TRBV7-2, with D possibly being TRBD1 (6 bases). The CDR3 runs to 14 residues. Germline CDR1 and CDR2: SGHTA and FQGNSA. The CDR3 region is CANSQDRPTGELFF. CDR3 sequence (DNA): TGTGCCAACAGCCAGGACAGACCCACCGGGGAGCTGTTTTTT.

V usage is TRBV7-3 and J usage is TRBJ2-2; the D gene is possibly TRBD2 (6 bases). Trimming took 5 bases from V and 3 from J, leaving 16 bases between them. The CDR3 is 16 amino acids. Germline V gene sequence: CDR1 SGHTA, CDR2 FQGTGA. CDR3 in DNA: TGTGCCAGCAGCCCGACCGGGACTGGCGACACCGGGGAGCTGTTTTTT. Translating gives CASSPTGTGDTGELFF.

In this sample, this clone turned up a few times. V usage is TRBV7-3 and J usage is TRBJ1-1; D is possibly TRBD1 (5 bases). The germline gives CDR1 SGHTA, CDR2 FQGTGA. Deletions cut 5 bases from V and 3 bases from J, with 13 bases between. The CDR3 has 14 amino acids. CDR3 sequence reads: CASSALGADTEAFF. CDR3 coding DNA: TGTGCCAGCAGCGCCCTAGGGGCGGACACTGAAGCTTTCTTT.

The chain uses TRBV11-3 and TRBJ2-5; 8 bases map to TRBD2. The J segment lost 2 bases and the V segment lost 3 bases, leaving 8 bases of the junction unmatched. Germline V gene data show CDR1 as SGHNT and CDR2 as YENEEA. This CDR3 has 16 amino acids. The CDR3 DNA follows: TGTGCCAGCAGCTTCACGGGAGCGGGGGTTCAAGAGACCCAGTACTTC. Amino acid sequence: CASSFTGAGVQETQYF.

The J gene is TRBJ1-5, the V gene TRBV19; TRBD1 aligns across 9 bases. Trimming at V came to 6 bases and at J to 7 bases, leaving 10 bases not matched to a gene. Germline values: CDR1 LNHDA, CDR2 SQIVND (reference sequence). CDR3 length: 15 amino acids. In DNA, the CDR3 is TGTGCCAGTAGGCCGACAGGGGGGGGCGGACAGCCCCAGCATTTT. This encodes CASRPTGGGGQPQHF.

V is TRBV5-6 and J is TRBJ1-6; a possible D gene is TRBD1 (5 bases). V lost 2 bases to trimming and J lost 7 bases, with 13 bases between them. CDR1 and CDR2 (germline): SGHDT, YYEEEE. This CDR3 spans 15 amino acids. The CDR3 DNA follows: TGTGCCAGCAGCTTTGCGTGGGGGGAAAATTCACCCCTCCACTTT. Translated: CASSFAWGENSPLHF.

This clone was observed once. The CDR3 DNA reads TGTGCCTGGAGTCTAGCCGATACAGGCTACACCTTC. Amino acid sequence: CAWSLADTGYTF. The chain links TRBV30 to TRBJ1-2; D is undetermined. V was shortened by 2 bases and J by 8 bases, with 12 bases between the two germline ends. The CDR3 loop spans 12 amino acids. Germline V gene sequence: CDR1 GTSNPN, CDR2 SVGIG (reference sequence). The whole variable domain, filled in from reference TRBV30 and TRBJ1-2, reads SQTIHQWPATLVQPVGSPLSLECTVEGTSNPNLYWYRQAAGRGLQLLFYSVGIGQISSEVPQNLSASRPQDRQFILSSKKLLLSDSGFYLCAWSLADTGYTFGSGTRLTVV.

V and J are TRBV7-2 and TRBJ1-5; D possibly corresponds to TRBD1 (6 bases). From germline, CDR1 is SGHTA and CDR2 FQGNSA. There are 15 residues in the CDR3. Trimming pared 2 bases from V and 6 bases from J, leaving 14 bases between. Here the CDR3 reads CASSLIGGAGQPQHF. DNA of the CDR3: TGTGCCAGCAGCTTAATAGGGGGGGCAGGTCAGCCCCAGCATTTT.

The genes are TRBV4-1 and TRBJ1-2, with 10 nucleotides matching TRBD1. This CDR3 is 16 amino acids long. J lost 4 bases, V lost 4 bases, and 9 bases had no gene match. CDR1 is MGHRA, CDR2 YSYEKL, per germline. The CDR3 region is CASSPSDRGRGYGYTF. The CDR3 nucleotides are TGCGCCAGCAGCCCCTCAGACAGGGGGCGCGGCTATGGCTACACCTTC.

The chain couples TRBV5-1 to TRBJ2-3; TRBD2 agrees at 11 bases. Looked up from germline, CDR1 is SGHRS and CDR2 is YFSETQ. Trimming at V came to 3 bases and at J to 2 bases, leaving 5 bases not matched to a gene. CDR3 length: 16 residues. The CDR3 bases are TGCGCCAGCAGCTCCAAACTAGCGGGGGACACAGATACGCAGTATTTT. It codes for CASSSKLAGDTDTQYF. Complete variable domain (other parts from reference TRBV5-1 and TRBJ2-3): KAGVTQTPRYLIKTRGQQVTLSCSPISGHRSVSWYQQTPGQGLQFLFEYFSETQRNKGNFPGRFSGRQFSNSRSEMNVSTLELGDSALYLCASSSKLAGDTDTQYFGPGTRLTVL.

J is TRBJ1-5 and V is TRBV19, with no clear D. Germline CDR1 reads LNHDA; CDR2 reads SQIVND (reference sequence). CDR3 length: 14 amino acids. Trimming removed 5 bases from V and 1 base from J, with 9 bases in between. In DNA, the CDR3 is TGTGCCAGTAGTCGAACACTAAGCAATCAGCCCCAGCATTTT. Protein product: CASSRTLSNQPQHF. Variable domain in full (rest from reference TRBV19 and TRBJ1-5): DGGITQSPKYLFRKEGQNVTLSCEQNLNHDAMYWYRQDPGQGLRLIYYSQIVNDFQKGDIAEGYSVSREKKESFPLTVTSAQKNPTAFYLCASSRTLSNQPQHFGDGTRLSIL.

The J gene is TRBJ2-5, the V gene TRBV29-1; 8 positions match TRBD1. This CDR3 spans 14 amino acids. Germline V gives CDR1 SQVTM, CDR2 ANQGSEA. With V trimmed by 7 bases and J by 9 bases, 16 bases remained unmatched. The CDR3 sequence is CSGAGTGSFWAQYF. The CDR3 DNA reads TGCAGCGGCGCCGGGACAGGTTCTTTTTGGGCCCAGTACTTC.

The chain couples TRBV21-1 to TRBJ1-2; the D segment call TRBD1 is taken from the table without a DNA check. TRBV21-1 is a pseudogene segment. The CDR3 loop spans 16 amino acids. The CDR3 coding sequence is TGTGCCAGCAGCAAAGCGCGAGGGGACAGAAACTATGGCTACACCTTC. This encodes CASSKARGDRNYGYTF.

In its sample, this clone was seen once. CDR3 DNA sequence: TGTGCCAGCAGCCCAAAGGGACAGACAACTTTAAAACTGTTTTTT. Amino acid sequence: CASSPKGQTTLKLFF. This chain uses TRBV28 with TRBJ1-4, with 7 bases matching TRBD1. Germline CDR1 and CDR2: MDHEN and SYDVKM. The CDR3 runs 15 residues. Trimming cost V 6 bases and J 10 bases; bases outside gene matches: 14.

CDR3 coding DNA: TGCGCCAGCAGCCAAAAGGGGGGACAGGGGGGCTACGAGCAGTACTTC. Protein product: CASSQKGGQGGYEQYF. The rearrangement uses TRBV4-3 and TRBJ2-7; 11 bases map to TRBD1. CDR1 is LGHNA, CDR2 YSLEER, per germline. Trimming cost V 2 bases and J 3 bases; bases outside gene matches: 6. This CDR3 region has 16 residues.

This chain joins TRBV6-1 and TRBJ2-7; 9 bases agree with TRBD2. CDR3 length: 16 residues. The V segment lost 3 bases and the J segment 0 bases; nucleotides outside the gene matches: 6. CDR1 and CDR2 (germline): MNHNS, SASEGT. The CDR3: CASSEGLAGTSYEQYF. The CDR3 DNA reads as TGTGCCAGCAGTGAGGGGCTAGCGGGGACCTCCTACGAGCAGTACTTC.

V is TRBV27 and J is TRBJ2-7; possibly TRBD2 for D (5 bases). Germline V CDR1 and CDR2: MNHEY, SMNVEV (reference sequence). The CDR3 totals 14 residues. Between the trimmed V and J ends, which lost 6 bases and 5 bases, there was a span of 17 bases. DNA for the CDR3: TGTGCCAGCAGCTCTATGGCGGGTCGAAACGAGCAGTACTTC. It is translated as CASSSMAGRNEQYF.

This rearrangement joins TRBV6-6 to TRBJ1-4; the D gene is possibly TRBD1 (5 bases). Germline values: CDR1 MNHNY, CDR2 SVGAGI (reference sequence). V dropped 6 bases and J dropped 8 bases, with 13 bases sitting between them. The CDR3 spans 13 residues. As DNA, the CDR3 is TGTGCCAGCAGCGAGACCGGGGGAGAAAAACTGTTTTTT. Its protein product is CASSETGGEKLFF.

The rearrangement links TRBV7-2 to TRBJ1-2; TRBD1 matches 9 bases. The CDR3 is 15 residues long. Germline CDR1 is SGHTA and CDR2 is FQGNSA. With 6 bases clipped from V and 5 bases from J, the junction kept 10 bases outside the gene matches. CDR3 nucleotide sequence: TGTGCCAGCAGACTAAATCCGGGACAGGGATATGGCTACACCTTC. Its translation is CASRLNPGQGYGYTF.

This clone was detected a few times. This CDR3 is CASGGGRGAEGTEAFF. DNA of the CDR3: TGCGCCAGCGGGGGTGGTCGGGGGGCCGAGGGGACTGAAGCTTTCTTT. This chain uses TRBV5-1 with TRBJ1-1, with a weak D call TRBD1 (6 bases). From germline, CDR1 is SGHRS and CDR2 YFSETQ. This CDR3 comprises 16 residues. The germline V and J ends were trimmed by 7 bases and 5 bases, with 24 bases remaining between them.

The chain recombines TRBV5-1 with TRBJ2-3; TRBD1 agrees at 8 bases. There are 13 residues in the CDR3. Germline loops: CDR1 SGHRS, CDR2 YFSETQ. V was pared by 2 bases and J by 8 bases, with 4 bases of the junction left unmatched. The DNA for the CDR3 is TGCGCCAGCAGCTTTACAGGGGGAGGTACGCAGTATTTT. Protein: CASSFTGGGTQYF.

The chain links TRBV18 to TRBJ2-3, with D uncertain. CDR1 is KGHSH and CDR2 is LQKENI in the germline V gene. V gave up 3 bases and J gave up 0 bases, with 10 bases separating them. This CDR3 is 15 amino acids long. The CDR3 DNA reads TGTGCCAGCTCACCTCCCGGTCGTAGCACAGATACGCAGTATTTT. Protein: CASSPPGRSTDTQYF.

The chain combines TRBV19 with TRBJ1-4, with no clear D. Germline V gives CDR1 LNHDA, CDR2 SQIVND (reference sequence). The V and J ends lost 6 bases and 0 bases respectively, with 11 bases between them. The CDR3 extends over 15 amino acids. This CDR3 is CASSKSGTTNEKLFF. CDR3 coding DNA: TGTGCCAGTAGCAAGTCCGGTACAACTAATGAAAAACTGTTTTTT.

This chain joins TRBV9 and TRBJ2-1; weak D call: TRBD1 (6 bases). Germline V CDR1 and CDR2: SGDLS, YYNGEE. This CDR3 is 14 amino acids long. Trimming pared 3 bases from V and 5 bases from J, leaving 12 bases between. The CDR3 protein is CASSEGKGDNEQFF. For the CDR3, the DNA is TGTGCCAGCAGCGAGGGCAAGGGGGACAATGAGCAGTTCTTC. Full variable domain (outside the CDR3, taken from reference TRBV9 and TRBJ2-1): DSGVTQTPKHLITATGQRVTLRCSPRSGDLSVYWYQQSLDQGLQFLIQYYNGEERAKGNILERFSAQQFPDLHSELNLSSLELGDSALYFCASSEGKGDNEQFFGPGTRLTVL.

The chain is built from TRBV7-9 and TRBJ2-3, with a possible D match to TRBD1 (5 bases). The CDR3 extends over 12 amino acids. V was trimmed by 3 bases and J by 6 bases, leaving 7 bases between them. Germline values: CDR1 SEHNR, CDR2 FQNEAQ (reference sequence). The CDR3 sequence is CASSFKGDTQYF. In DNA, the CDR3 is TGTGCCAGCAGCTTTAAGGGGGATACGCAGTATTTT.